This TCR beta chain emerged from a study of CD8+CD57+ T cells in acquired aplastic anemia. Notes on the study in general: Almost 30 CD8+ CDR3 sequences occurred in both the patients and the controls.

Germline CDR1 and CDR2: DFQATT and SNEGSKA (reference sequence). The germline V and J ends were trimmed by 0 bases and 4 bases, with 16 bases remaining between them. This CDR3 comprises 15 residues. Genomic DNA templated the TCR beta VDJ and CDR3 profiling. TCRdb passed the reads through MiXCR, listing each CDR3 protein once. The top ten hold roughly 1.2% of the sample, which has around 290,000 distinct CDR3 sequences, under 60% seen once. Of note for this clonotype: Its antigen is still unknown.

All sequencing subjects had displayed CD8+CD57+ cell expansion on flow cytometry. Sample: sorted CD4+, CD8+, or CD8+CD57+ T cells (not recorded which) from PBMCs. This chain connects TRBV20-1 to TRBJ2-7, with a tentative D call TRBD2 (5 bases). The TCR originated in a human donor with aplastic anemia. DNA of the CDR3: TGCAGTGCTAGAGATCCCCCGGGATCGACGTACGAGCAGTACTTC. Protein product: CSARDPPGSTYEQYF.